This passage covers 17 T cell receptor beta chains from one sample sequenced in a study of spatial heterogeneity in lung cancer. As for time point: sample taken at primary tumor resection. Whole RNA from tumor, nontumor lung or frozen PBMC was sequenced unsorted. TCRdb ran MiXCR on the 5' RACE reads and lists one entry per CDR3 protein. The sample gives about 41,000 distinct CDR3 sequences, 10% to 15% of which show up once; roughly 45% is in the top ten. The input for sequencing was PBMCs, taken at surgery. The source is a female donor with early-stage non-small cell lung cancer.

This rearrangement joins TRBV7-3 to TRBJ2-2; D gene uncertain. CDR1 SGHTA and CDR2 FQGTGA come from the germline V gene. V gave up 2 bases and J gave up 4 bases, with 14 bases separating them. CDR3 size: 16 residues. The CDR3 loop is CASSLQSELITGELFF. CDR3 sequence (DNA): TGTGCCAGCAGCTTACAATCCGAGCTTATCACCGGGGAGCTGTTTTTT.

This clonotype was detected only a few times. The genes are TRBV6-6 and TRBJ1-6; D is perhaps TRBD1 (5 bases). Per the germline V gene, CDR1 is MNHNY and CDR2 is SVGAGI (reference sequence). V was trimmed by 5 bases and J by 10 bases, leaving 18 bases between them. The CDR3 runs 15 residues. In nucleotides, the CDR3 is TGTGCCAGCAGTAAGGGGTCCCCGGAAGGCTCACCCCTCCACTTT. It encodes CASSKGSPEGSPLHF.

The table lists this clonotype with many counts. This chain joins TRBV12-3 or TRBV12-4 and TRBJ2-5, with D unresolved. Trimming took off 6 bases at V and 5 bases at J, with 10 bases between the two ends. The CDR3 length is 12 residues. The CDR3 protein is CASSRIRETQYF. In DNA, the CDR3 is TGTGCCAGCAGCAGAATAAGGGAGACCCAGTACTTC.

This clonotype has at least ten counts. The chain links TRBV11-2 to TRBJ1-1; D not resolved. Germline V gene lookup returns CDR1 SGHAT and CDR2 FQNNGV. CDR3 length equals 17 residues. The V and J ends lost 1 base and 2 bases respectively, with 17 bases between them. The CDR3 is CASSLGAAAEPNTEAFF. DNA of the CDR3: TGTGCCAGCAGCTTAGGGGCCGCAGCCGAACCAAACACTGAAGCTTTCTTT.

V and J are TRBV6-5 and TRBJ2-7; 10 positions match TRBD1. Germline CDR1 and CDR2: MNHEY and SVGAGI. J was trimmed by 2 bases and V by 5 bases; bases with no gene match: 6. The CDR3 runs to 15 residues. Here the CDR3 reads CASSHRDRGPYEQYF. The DNA for the CDR3 is TGTGCCAGCAGTCACCGGGACAGGGGACCCTACGAGCAGTACTTC.

This clonotype was counted many times. The chain joins TRBV12-3 or TRBV12-4 to TRBJ1-5, with 7 bases fitting TRBD1. The CDR3 has 13 amino acids. J gave up 4 bases and V 6 bases, and 3 bases lay outside the gene matches. CDR3: CASRAQGNQPQHF. CDR3 in DNA: TGTGCCAGCAGAGCACAGGGGAATCAGCCCCAGCATTTT.

There are many counts of this clonotype. The chain has TRBV29-1 and TRBJ2-6; D is ambiguous. This CDR3 has 16 amino acids. The V gene's germline CDR1 is SQVTM and CDR2 ANQGSEA. V was clipped by 0 bases and J by 4 bases, with 13 bases between them. Written as DNA, the CDR3 is TGCAGCGTTGAAGAGGAGAAGGATTACGGGGCCAACGTCCTGACTTTC. Translation: CSVEEEKDYGANVLTF.

This chain connects TRBV6-5 to TRBJ2-4, with D possibly being TRBD2 (5 bases). V was cut by 6 bases and J by 8 bases, with 8 bases left in between. CDR1 is MNHEY and CDR2 is SVGAGI in the germline V gene. The CDR3 is 11 residues long. The CDR3 sequence: CASSLGDIQYF. The CDR3 DNA reads TGTGCCAGCAGCCTGGGAGACATTCAGTACTTC.

This clonotype was seen ten or more times. The V and J genes are TRBV27 and TRBJ1-6; D is undetermined. This CDR3 is 15 amino acids long. Germline V CDR1 and CDR2: MNHEY, SMNVEV (reference sequence). V was pared by 5 bases and J by 0 bases, with 8 bases between. CDR3 in amino acids: CASSPESSYNSPLHF. CDR3 coding DNA: TGTGCCAGCAGTCCGGAAAGCTCCTATAATTCACCCCTCCACTTT.

There are many counts of this clonotype. The CDR3 region is CASSKQPDGEAFF. The CDR3 DNA is TGTGCCAGCAGTAAACAGCCCGACGGTGAAGCTTTCTTT. The chain combines TRBV7-3 with TRBJ1-1; D is undetermined. This CDR3 is 13 amino acids long. The germline CDR1 and CDR2 sequences are SGHTA and FQGTGA. The V gene lost 6 bases and the J gene lost 7 bases, with 15 bases spanning the gap.

This clonotype was observed many times. The chain links TRBV9 to TRBJ1-6; D unresolved. V shed 3 bases and J shed 7 bases, with 14 bases lying between them. The germline V gene encodes CDR1 SGDLS and CDR2 YYNGEE. The CDR3 totals 15 residues. CDR3 DNA sequence: TGTGCCAGCAGCGAAAACAGCACCCCGAATTCACCCCTCCACTTT. Encoded protein: CASSENSTPNSPLHF.

For the CDR3, the DNA is TGTGCCAGCAGCTTAGCGGGTCTGGGCTCCTACGAGCAGTACTTC. It yields the protein CASSLAGLGSYEQYF. The chain is built from TRBV7-2 and TRBJ2-7, with unresolved D. Trimming removed 0 bases from V and 0 bases from J, with 9 bases in between. CDR3 length equals 15 residues. The germline CDR1 and CDR2 sequences are SGHTA and FQGNSA.

This clonotype was counted only a few times. This chain joins TRBV20-1 and TRBJ2-1; 11 nucleotides align to TRBD1. Trimming at V came to 3 bases and at J to 8 bases, leaving 12 bases not matched to a gene. Looked up from germline, CDR1 is DFQATT and CDR2 is SNEGSKA (reference sequence). The CDR3 consists of 16 residues. CDR3 in amino acids: CSARVPGTGGRDEQFF. The CDR3, as DNA: TGCAGTGCTAGGGTACCGGGGACAGGGGGAAGGGATGAGCAGTTCTTC.

This clonotype was seen ten or more times. The chain carries TRBV29-1 and TRBJ2-5, with 10 bases that match TRBD2. The ends lost 4 bases at V and 1 base at J; junction bases unmatched: 9. Germline V gene lookup returns CDR1 SQVTM and CDR2 ANQGSEA. CDR3 size: 16 residues. Written as DNA, the CDR3 is TGCAGCGTTGTAGCGAGACGACTAGCGGGCCAAGAGACCCAGTACTTC. Translating it yields CSVVARRLAGQETQYF.

This clonotype occurred a few times. CDR3 DNA sequence: TGTGCCTGGAGTGCCGCTCGGGCGAGGAATTCACCCCTCCACTTT. Its protein is CAWSAARARNSPLHF. The rearrangement joins TRBV30 to TRBJ1-6; D is undetermined. V was pared by 1 base and J by 7 bases, with 14 bases between. This CDR3 has 15 residues. The germline V gene has CDR1 GTSNPN and CDR2 SVGIG (reference sequence).

The chain recombines TRBV10-3 with TRBJ1-5; D gene ambiguous. This CDR3 comprises 14 residues. Germline V CDR1 and CDR2: ENHRY, SYGVKD. V lost 6 bases, J lost 5 bases, and 14 bases lay in between. The chain's CDR3 is CAISASGSDQPQHF. DNA of the CDR3: TGTGCCATCAGCGCAAGCGGCTCTGATCAGCCCCAGCATTTT.

This chain uses TRBV27 with TRBJ2-2, with 8 bases matching TRBD2. The CDR3 totals 13 residues. Germline V gives CDR1 MNHEY, CDR2 SMNVEV (reference sequence). V shed 6 bases, J shed 8 bases, and the junction held 5 bases outside the gene matches. CDR3 in DNA: TGTGCCAGCAGGCAGCCGGGGGGGGGGGAGCTGTTTTTT. Its protein product is CASRQPGGGELFF.